The rows below give T cell receptor beta chains drawn from one sample of a study of OX40 agonist ivuxolimab in advanced cancers. Some clones are missing from TCRdb's copy, which holds only in-frame ones; the method was immunoSEQ multiplex PCR. The sample shows around 60,000 clones, around 80% of them seen only once. The source material was CD4+ or CD8+ T cells sorted from blood, sampled in a trial of the OX40 agonist ivuxolimab. These receptors all come from an adult with an advanced solid tumor such as melanoma, head and neck, liver or kidney cancer. The CDR3 runs from the conserved cysteine through the conserved F or W. The D gene is left open where the match is weak. Some rows mark clone size as missing; the rest say once, few, many or name a class of expanded clone.

.	TRBV28	TRBJ1-5	.	CASSLVSGNQPQHF	TGTGCCAGCAGTTTAGTTAGTGGCAATCAGCCCCAGCATTTT
.	TRBV7-9	TRBJ2-7	.	CASSSGKGIRDEQYF	TGTGCCAGCAGCTCCGGAAAAGGGATCCGGGACGAGCAGTACTTC
.	TRBV7-2	TRBJ1-1	.	CASSPGQNTEAFF	TGTGCCAGCAGCCCCGGACAGAACACTGAAGCTTTCTTT
TRBD1	TRBV11-2	TRBJ2-6	.	CASSQRGLRANVLTF	TGTGCCAGCAGCCAAAGGGGGCTCCGGGCCAACGTCCTGACTTTC
TRBD1	TRBV18	TRBJ2-2	.	CASSQDRTTGELFF	TGTGCCAGCTCCCAGGACAGGACCACCGGGGAGCTGTTTTTT
TRBD1	TRBV7-7	TRBJ1-1	few	CASSPVPPGQGAEAFF	TGTGCTAGCAGCCCTGTACCTCCGGGACAGGGGGCTGAAGCTTTCTTT
TRBD1	TRBV7-6	TRBJ2-3	.	CASSLSQGVTDTQYF	TGTGCCAGCAGCTTGTCCCAGGGGGTCACAGATACGCAGTATTTT
.	TRBV4-3	TRBJ2-6	.	CASSQDESRANVLTF	TGCGCCAGCAGCCAAGACGAATCTAGGGCCAACGTCCTGACTTTC
TRBD2	TRBV6-5	TRBJ2-5	.	CASSYAGLARGAQYF	TGTGCCAGCAGTTACGCAGGACTAGCACGCGGGGCCCAGTACTTC
.	TRBV29-1	TRBJ2-7	once	CSVGSGVYEQYF	TGCAGCGTTGGGTCCGGGGTCTACGAGCAGTACTTC
.	TRBV5-5	TRBJ1-5	once	CASSSMDGRNQPQHF	TGTGCCAGCAGCTCGATGGACGGACGCAATCAGCCCCAGCATTTT
.	TRBV5-1	TRBJ1-1	.	CASSLVARLGWNTEAFF	TGCGCCAGCAGCTTGGTGGCCCGGCTAGGATGGAACACTGAAGCTTTCTTT
TRBD2	TRBV4-2	TRBJ2-1	.	CASSPAGGSSYNEQFF	TGTGCCAGCAGCCCAGCGGGGGGGAGCTCCTACAATGAGCAGTTCTTC
.	TRBV4-3	TRBJ2-3	.	CASSQYHEQGYSTDTQYF	TGCGCCAGCAGCCAATATCACGAACAGGGATATAGTACAGATACGCAGTATTTT
.	TRBV9	TRBJ1-3	few	CASSVGTGGGNTIYF	TGTGCCAGCAGCGTAGGGACCGGAGGAGGAAACACCATATATTTT
.	TRBV6-1	TRBJ1-4	.	CASSGVGATNEKLFF	TGTGCCAGCAGTGGGGTCGGAGCAACTAATGAAAAACTGTTTTTT
TRBD1	TRBV5-4	TRBJ2-3	.	CASSSGQVGDTQYF	TGTGCCAGCAGCTCGGGACAGGTAGGAGATACGCAGTATTTT
TRBD2	TRBV4-2	TRBJ2-1	once	CASSQDPGGSGDNEQFF	TGTGCCAGCAGCCAAGATCCTGGGGGAAGCGGGGACAATGAGCAGTTCTTC
.	TRBV6-1	TRBJ1-1	.	CASGGGTEAFF	TGTGCCAGTGGCGGGGGCACTGAAGCTTTCTTT
.	TRBV5-4	TRBJ2-5	few	CASSFGGRGETQYF	TGTGCCAGCAGCTTTGGGGGGCGAGGGGAGACCCAGTACTTC
TRBD1	TRBV18	TRBJ2-3	.	CASSPRGSSDTQYF	TGTGCCAGCTCACCCAGGGGGTCCTCAGATACGCAGTATTTT
TRBD1	TRBV7-9	TRBJ1-1	.	CASSLAFGTGLNTEAFF	TGTGCCAGCAGCTTAGCATTCGGGACAGGATTGAACACTGAAGCTTTCTTT
TRBD1	TRBV15	TRBJ1-2	.	CATSGTADRVYGYTF	TGTGCCACCAGCGGAACTGCTGACAGGGTCTACGGCTACACCTTC
.	TRBV7-2	TRBJ2-5	.	CASSLSWGLETQYF	TGTGCCAGCAGCTTAAGTTGGGGTCTAGAGACCCAGTACTTC
TRBD2	TRBV5-4	TRBJ2-7	.	CASSPATSGGSYEQYF	TGTGCCAGCAGCCCCGCAACTAGCGGGGGCTCCTACGAGCAGTACTTC